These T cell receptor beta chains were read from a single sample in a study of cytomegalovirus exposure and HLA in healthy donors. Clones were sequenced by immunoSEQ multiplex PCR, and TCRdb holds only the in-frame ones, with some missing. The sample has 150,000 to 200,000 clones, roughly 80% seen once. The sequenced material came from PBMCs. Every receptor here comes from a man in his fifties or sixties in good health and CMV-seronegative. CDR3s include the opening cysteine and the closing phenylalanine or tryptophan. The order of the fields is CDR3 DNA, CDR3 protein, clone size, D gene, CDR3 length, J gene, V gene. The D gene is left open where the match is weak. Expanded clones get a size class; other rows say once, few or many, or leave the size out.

TGTGCCAGCAGTTTATCAGGGAGGTACTACGAGCAGTACTTC | CASSLSGRYYEQYF | few | . | 14 | TRBJ2-7 | TRBV27
TGTGCCAGCAGCGCCAGGACTAGCGGCTCCTACAATGAGCAGTTCTTC | CASSARTSGSYNEQFF | . | TRBD2 | 16 | TRBJ2-1 | TRBV9
TGTGCCAGCAGTTTAGGTTTACAGGATGGTGAAAAACTGTTTTTT | CASSLGLQDGEKLFF | . | . | 15 | TRBJ1-4 | TRBV27
TGTGCCAGCAGCCTAGGTAACTCTGGAAACACCATATATTTT | CASSLGNSGNTIYF | many | . | 14 | TRBJ1-3 | TRBV9
TGTGCCAGCAGCCATGGGGCCCCGAACACTGAAGCTTTCTTT | CASSHGAPNTEAFF | . | . | 14 | TRBJ1-1 | TRBV5-4
TGTGCCAGCATCCATTCTTCGGGGAAGCAGTACTTC | CASIHSSGKQYF | . | . | 12 | TRBJ2-7 | TRBV28
TGCGCCAGCAGCTCAGGACAGGGCCCGAACACTGAAGCTTTCTTT | CASSSGQGPNTEAFF | . | TRBD1 | 15 | TRBJ1-1 | TRBV5-1
TGTGCCAGCAGTTTGGCAGGGGGAACCAATCAGCCCCAGAATTTT | CASSLAGGTNQPQNF | . | TRBD1 | 15 | TRBJ1-5 | TRBV28
TGCGCCAGCAGCTTGGAAGGGGCGAACACTGAAGCTTTCTTT | CASSLEGANTEAFF | once | . | 14 | TRBJ1-1 | TRBV5-1
TGTGCCAGCAGCTTGTATTTGTCCCGGGACACGAGTTTC | CASSLYLSRDTSF | few | . | 13 | TRBJ2-7 | TRBV5-4
TGTGCTAGTGGTTTGGCCAGGTCCTACGAGCAGTACTTC | CASGLARSYEQYF | . | . | 13 | TRBJ2-7 | TRBV12-5
TGTGCCAGCAGAGGGCGGCGGGGGCTTGAGGCTGAAGCTTTCTTT | CASRGRRGLEAEAFF | few | . | 15 | TRBJ1-1 | TRBV6-1
TGTGCCAGCAGCCGTACGGGACAGGTAAACACTGAAGCTTTCTTT | CASSRTGQVNTEAFF | . | TRBD1 | 15 | TRBJ1-1 | TRBV28
TGCGCCAGCAGCCCACCGCGTAGCGGGAGGTACAATGAGCAGTTCTTC | CASSPPRSGRYNEQFF | . | TRBD2 | 16 | TRBJ2-1 | TRBV5-1